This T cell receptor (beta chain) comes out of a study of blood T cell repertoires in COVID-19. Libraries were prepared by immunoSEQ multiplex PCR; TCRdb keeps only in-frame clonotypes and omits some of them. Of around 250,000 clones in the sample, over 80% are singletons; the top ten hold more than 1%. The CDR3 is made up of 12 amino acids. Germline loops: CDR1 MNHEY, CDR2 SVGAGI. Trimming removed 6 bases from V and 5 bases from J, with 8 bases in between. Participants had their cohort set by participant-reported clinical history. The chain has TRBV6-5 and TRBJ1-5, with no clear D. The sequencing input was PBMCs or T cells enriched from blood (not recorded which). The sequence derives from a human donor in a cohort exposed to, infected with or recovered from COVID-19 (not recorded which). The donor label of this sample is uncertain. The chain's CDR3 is CASSPPDQPQHF. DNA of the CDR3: TGTGCCAGCAGCCCCCCCGATCAGCCCCAGCATTTT.